What follows are 28 T cell receptor beta chains derived from one specimen sequenced in a study of cytomegalovirus exposure and HLA in healthy donors. With 60 Vbeta and 13 Jbeta primers, the PCR was carried out. Method: immunoSEQ multiplex PCR; TCRdb's copy keeps in-frame clones and lacks some. The sample lists about 130,000 clones, approximately 80% occurring once. The sequencing sample was made of PBMCs. These receptors were taken from a man aged 18 to 29 in good health and CMV-seronegative.

The rearrangement uses TRBV27 and TRBJ1-5; the D gene is possibly TRBD1 (6 bases). Germline V lookup: CDR1 MNHEY, CDR2 SMNVEV (reference sequence). The V gene lost 5 bases and the J gene lost 0 bases, with 14 bases spanning the gap. CDR3 length: 16 residues. For the CDR3, the DNA is TGTGCCAGCAGTCTTTACAGGGACCGTAGCAATCAGCCCCAGCATTTT. Protein: CASSLYRDRSNQPQHF.

The chain uses TRBV7-9 and TRBJ1-5; the D gene is possibly TRBD1 (6 bases). CDR1 SEHNR and CDR2 FQNEAQ come from the germline V gene (reference sequence). The CDR3 runs to 16 residues. The V and J ends lost 1 base and 5 bases respectively, with 15 bases between them. CDR3 nucleotides: TGTGCCAGCAGCTTAGTTGGCAGGGGCGCCCATCAGCCCCAGCATTTT. Residues: CASSLVGRGAHQPQHF.

The chain recombines TRBV5-6 with TRBJ1-1; no definite D call. Trimming cost V 4 bases and J 11 bases, with 15 bases left between them. CDR3 length: 12 amino acids. The germline V gene encodes CDR1 SGHDT and CDR2 YYEEEE. Here the CDR3 reads CASSRDAGWAFF. CDR3 nucleotides: TGTGCCAGCAGCCGCGATGCGGGGTGGGCTTTCTTT.

This chain uses TRBV19 with TRBJ1-2; the D is unclear. The germline V gene encodes CDR1 LNHDA and CDR2 SQIVND (reference sequence). The CDR3 is 16 amino acids. Trimming stripped 6 bases from V and 3 bases from J, with 20 bases between. The CDR3 loop is CASSKYITDGDYGYTF. The CDR3 DNA is TGTGCCAGTAGCAAATATATAACCGACGGGGACTATGGCTACACCTTC.

The rearrangement uses TRBV13 and TRBJ2-2, with unresolved D. CDR3 size: 17 residues. Trimming cost V 5 bases and J 4 bases, with 20 bases left between them. The germline gives CDR1 PRHDT, CDR2 FYEKMQ (reference sequence). The CDR3 spells CASSVERGPPITGELFF. The CDR3, as DNA: TGTGCCAGCAGCGTTGAGAGAGGCCCGCCCATCACCGGGGAGCTGTTTTTT. The whole variable domain, remainder taken from reference TRBV13 and TRBJ2-2, is AAGVIQSPRHLIKEKRETATLKCYPIPRHDTVYWYQQGPGQDPQFLISFYEKMQSDKGSIPDRFSAQQFSDYHSELNMSSLELGDSALYFCASSVERGPPITGELFFGEGSRLTVL.

This sequence joins TRBV28 and TRBJ1-2; perhaps TRBD1 as D (5 bases). Trimming took 7 bases from V and 8 from J, leaving 14 bases between them. CDR1 and CDR2 from the germline V gene are MDHEN and SYDVKM. The CDR3 is made up of 12 amino acids. CDR3 sequence: CASKDILGGYTF. CDR3 coding DNA: TGTGCCAGCAAGGACATTCTGGGGGGCTACACCTTC.

The chain carries TRBV19 and TRBJ1-1; D is unclear. V was cut by 1 base and J by 3 bases, with 9 bases left in between. Germline values: CDR1 LNHDA, CDR2 SQIVND (reference sequence). The CDR3 extends over 14 amino acids. CDR3 amino acids: CASSIGLRDTEAFF. The CDR3 DNA reads as TGTGCCAGTAGTATAGGACTCCGGGACACTGAAGCTTTCTTT.

The CDR3: CASTSGTTVYGYTF. CDR3 coding DNA: TGTGCCAGCACGTCGGGGACAACTGTCTATGGCTACACCTTC. V gene TRBV28 combines with J gene TRBJ1-2; TRBD1 might be the D (6 bases). This CDR3 is built from 14 residues. Per germline, CDR1 MDHEN and CDR2 SYDVKM. V lost 7 bases, J lost 4 bases, and 16 bases lay in between.

J is TRBJ2-5 and V is TRBV23-1; D is undetermined. TRBV23-1 is an ORF for which the function is uncertain. The CDR3 has 12 amino acids. Between the trimmed V and J ends, which lost 0 bases and 5 bases, there was a span of 4 bases. DNA for the CDR3: TGCGCCAGCAGTCAATCCAGGGAGACCCAGTACTTC. As protein: CASSQSRETQYF.

The chain carries TRBV7-9 and TRBJ1-1; 8 bases map to TRBD1. The germline V gene has CDR1 SEHNR and CDR2 FQNEAQ (reference sequence). V was clipped by 5 bases and J by 3 bases; unmatched bases: 11. The CDR3 is 16 residues long. In DNA form, the CDR3 reads TGTGCCAGCAGCATCCGACAGGGGCCGCGCCACACTGAAGCTTTCTTT. Encoded protein: CASSIRQGPRHTEAFF.

V is TRBV19 and J is TRBJ2-7, with a possible D match to TRBD1 (7 bases). With 5 bases removed from V and 4 bases from J, the gap between germline ends came to 12 bases. Germline-derived CDR1 and CDR2 are LNHDA and SQIVND (reference sequence). This CDR3 region has 13 residues. CDR3 coding DNA: TGTGCCAGTAGTCTGGGGGGACAGTACGAGCAGTACTTC. Protein product: CASSLGGQYEQYF.

The V and J genes are TRBV2 and TRBJ1-2, with D possibly TRBD1 on 5 matching bases. This CDR3 is built from 16 residues. V gave up 8 bases and J gave up 6 bases, with 25 bases separating them. Per the germline V gene, CDR1 is SNHLY and CDR2 is FYNNEI. The CDR3 DNA reads TGTGCCAGCTTGCGCATTCCCCGGGGGAAGGAGGATGGCTACACCTTC. Amino acid sequence: CASLRIPRGKEDGYTF.

This clone showed up just once. V usage is TRBV7-2 and J usage is TRBJ1-1, with TRBD1 matching 9 bases. Unmatched junction bases numbered 7, after V lost 5 bases and J lost 0 bases. The CDR3 is made up of 16 amino acids. Germline assignment: CDR1 SGHTA and CDR2 FQGNSA. CDR3 sequence (DNA): TGTGCCAGCAGCCTAGACAGGGGGGTAATGAACACTGAAGCTTTCTTT. Its protein is CASSLDRGVMNTEAFF.

The chain recombines TRBV7-6 with TRBJ1-6; a weak D match, TRBD1 (5 bases). CDR1 is SGHVS and CDR2 is FNYEAQ in the germline V gene. V was trimmed by 5 bases and J by 5 bases, leaving 10 bases between them. This CDR3 has 14 amino acids. The CDR3 sequence: CASSIRTNNSPLHF. CDR3 DNA: TGTGCCAGCAGCATTAGGACAAATAATTCACCCCTCCACTTT.

CDR3 sequence reads: CASSRDRSSYNEQFF. The CDR3 nucleotides are TGCGCCAGCAGCCGGGACAGAAGCTCCTACAATGAGCAGTTCTTC. V gene TRBV5-1 combines with J gene TRBJ2-1; 7 nucleotides align to TRBD1. Germline V CDR1 and CDR2: SGHRS, YFSETQ. After removal of 4 bases from V and 0 bases from J, the junction contained 4 bases not matched to a gene. The CDR3 has 15 residues.

V is TRBV14 and J is TRBJ1-6; D is unclear. There are 14 residues in the CDR3. Germline V gene data show CDR1 as SGHDN and CDR2 as FVKESK. V lost 6 bases, J lost 10 bases, and 16 bases lay in between. In nucleotides, the CDR3 is TGTGCCAGCAGAGCTGGAGGGTTAGGGTCACCCCTCCACTTT. This translates into CASRAGGLGSPLHF.

This clone was counted once. The chain couples TRBV30 to TRBJ1-2; tentatively, D is TRBD1 (6 bases). Trimming cost V 4 bases and J 1 base, with 19 bases left between them. Per the germline V gene, CDR1 is GTSNPN and CDR2 is SVGIG (reference sequence). This CDR3 region has 16 residues. CDR3 sequence reads: CAWTQTWTAINYGYTF. The CDR3 region has the DNA TGTGCCTGGACCCAGACCTGGACAGCCATTAACTATGGCTACACCTTC.

The chain uses TRBV9 and TRBJ2-5; 7 nucleotides match TRBD2. After removal of 3 bases from V and 5 bases from J, the junction contained 16 bases not matched to a gene. There are 17 residues in the CDR3. The germline V gene has CDR1 SGDLS and CDR2 YYNGEE. This chain's CDR3 is CASSALGGTAGGETQYF. The CDR3 DNA follows: TGTGCCAGCAGCGCCCTTGGGGGGACCGCCGGGGGGGAGACCCAGTACTTC.

The rearrangement links TRBV7-3 to TRBJ2-7, with D possibly being TRBD2 (5 bases). From germline, CDR1 is SGHTA and CDR2 FQGTGA. The CDR3 loop spans 13 amino acids. V was trimmed by 5 bases and J by 2 bases, leaving 10 bases between them. CDR3 residues: CASSPSGAYEQYF. Here the CDR3 DNA reads TGTGCCAGCAGCCCCAGCGGCGCCTACGAGCAGTACTTC.

The genes are TRBV13 and TRBJ2-7, with D maybe TRBD2 (5 bases). Trimming shortened V by 3 bases and J by 3 bases, and 12 bases separated the two germline ends. This CDR3 region has 14 residues. The germline V gene has CDR1 PRHDT and CDR2 FYEKMQ (reference sequence). The CDR3 loop is CASSFGVGDYEQYF. The CDR3 DNA reads TGTGCCAGCAGCTTCGGGGTAGGAGACTACGAGCAGTACTTC.

V usage is TRBV27 and J usage is TRBJ2-1; D unresolved. The CDR3 loop spans 11 amino acids. V was pared by 4 bases and J by 8 bases, with 6 bases between. Germline CDR1 MNHEY, CDR2 SMNVEV (reference sequence). The CDR3 coding sequence is TGTGCCAGCAGTTCAGGCGATGAGCAGTTCTTC. Residues: CASSSGDEQFF.

The gene calls are TRBV4-3 and TRBJ1-1, with 7 bases aligning to TRBD1. Germline loops: CDR1 LGHNA, CDR2 YSLEER. With 0 bases clipped from V and 6 bases from J, the junction kept 10 bases outside the gene matches. The CDR3 contains 16 residues. The CDR3 coding sequence is TGCGCCAGCAGCCAAGAGGTTTTGAGACAGGGTTCTGAAGCTTTCTTT. Protein: CASSQEVLRQGSEAFF.

This clone was seen more than once but under ten times. The CDR3 is CAGTWRNQETQYF. The CDR3 nucleotides read TGTGCCGGCACCTGGAGAAATCAAGAGACCCAGTACTTC. V and J are TRBV21-1 and TRBJ2-5; the D segment call TRBD2 is taken from the table without a DNA check. TRBV21-1 counts as a pseudogene. This CDR3 region has 13 residues.

J is TRBJ1-4 and V is TRBV4-3, with TRBD1 matching 9 bases. With 4 bases clipped from V and 5 bases from J, the junction kept 5 bases outside the gene matches. This CDR3 contains 15 residues. Germline loops: CDR1 LGHNA, CDR2 YSLEER. In DNA, the CDR3 is TGCGCCAGCAGCCCCGCAGGGACAGGGAATGAAAAACTGTTTTTT. Protein: CASSPAGTGNEKLFF.

V gene TRBV29-1 combines with J gene TRBJ2-1, with D hard to call. Germline-derived CDR1 and CDR2 are SQVTM and ANQGSEA. The V end lost 6 bases, the J end lost 10 bases, and 19 bases lay between the germline ends. CDR3 length: 13 amino acids. The CDR3 is CSVVDWIGVEQFF. For the CDR3, the DNA is TGCAGCGTCGTCGACTGGATCGGCGTAGAGCAGTTCTTC.

The V gene is TRBV5-5, the J gene TRBJ2-3; no firm D call. Germline CDR1 reads SGHKS; CDR2 reads YYEKEE (reference sequence). This CDR3 spans 15 amino acids. Deletions cut 0 bases from V and 0 bases from J, with 8 bases between. The CDR3 sequence: CASSLAESSTDTQYF. The CDR3 region has the DNA TGTGCCAGCAGCTTGGCGGAGTCTAGCACAGATACGCAGTATTTT.

The chain employs TRBV4-3 and TRBJ2-2, with D maybe TRBD2 (5 bases). The CDR3 runs 16 residues. The ends were cut back, 6 bases at V and 3 bases at J, with 17 bases in the middle. CDR1 and CDR2 from the germline V gene are LGHNA and YSLEER. The CDR3 region has the DNA TGCGCCAGCAGTCCAGCGGTAGGGCTCCACACCGGGGAGCTGTTTTTT. Translated, it gives CASSPAVGLHTGELFF.

The chain links TRBV18 to TRBJ1-1; unclear D gene. The CDR3 is made up of 17 amino acids. Germline V lookup: CDR1 KGHSH, CDR2 LQKENI. Trimming took off 6 bases at V and 3 bases at J, with 23 bases between the two ends. CDR3 bases: TGTGCCAGCTCCATAACCGGGTCTAATCTCGGGGACACTGAAGCTTTCTTT. Translation: CASSITGSNLGDTEAFF.